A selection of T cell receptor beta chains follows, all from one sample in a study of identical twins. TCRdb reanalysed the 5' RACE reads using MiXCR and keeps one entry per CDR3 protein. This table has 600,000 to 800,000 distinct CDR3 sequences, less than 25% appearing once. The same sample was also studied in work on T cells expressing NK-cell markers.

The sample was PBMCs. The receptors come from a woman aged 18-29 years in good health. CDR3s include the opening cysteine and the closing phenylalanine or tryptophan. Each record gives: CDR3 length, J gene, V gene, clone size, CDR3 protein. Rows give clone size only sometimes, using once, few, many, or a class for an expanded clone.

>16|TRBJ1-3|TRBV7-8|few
CASSLGLAASGNTIYF
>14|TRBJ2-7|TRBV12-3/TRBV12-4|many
CASSCLTGVYEQYF
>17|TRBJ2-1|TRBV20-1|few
CSARVVPRVSSYNEQFF
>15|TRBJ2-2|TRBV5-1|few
CASSWGAPAAGELFF
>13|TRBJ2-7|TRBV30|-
CAWRLAGAYEQYF
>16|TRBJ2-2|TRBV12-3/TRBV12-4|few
CASSFRTSGNTGELFF
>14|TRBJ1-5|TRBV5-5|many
CASSLGQGDQPQHF
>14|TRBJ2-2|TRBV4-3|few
CASSQVFGTGELFF
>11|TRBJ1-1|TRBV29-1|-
CSHFMGTEAFF
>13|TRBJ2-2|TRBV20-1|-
CSTRQGANGELFF
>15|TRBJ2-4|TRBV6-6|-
CASSPRTGAKNIQYF
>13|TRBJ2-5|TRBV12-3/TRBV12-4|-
CASSPGGLETQYF
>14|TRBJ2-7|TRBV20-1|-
CSAQGASFSYEQYF
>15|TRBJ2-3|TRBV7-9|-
CASSSPDKGTDTQYF
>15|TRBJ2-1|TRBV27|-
CASSRGTSWGNEQFF
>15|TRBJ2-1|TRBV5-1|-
CASSLALAQGNEQFF
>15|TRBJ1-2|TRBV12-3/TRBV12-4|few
CASSFPSTPGSGYTF
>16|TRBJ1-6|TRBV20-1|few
CSARAPPGVGNSPLHF
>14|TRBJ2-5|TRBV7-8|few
CASSPERSLETQYF
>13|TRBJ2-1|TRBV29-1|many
CSASGPTYNEQFF
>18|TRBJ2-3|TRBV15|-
CATSRDSQAILGTDTQYF
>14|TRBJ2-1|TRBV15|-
CATSRDRGLNEQFF
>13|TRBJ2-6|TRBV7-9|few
CASSSGGANVLTF
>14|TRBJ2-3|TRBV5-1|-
CASSPGQPTDTQYF
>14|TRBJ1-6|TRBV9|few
CASSVFSGNSPLHF
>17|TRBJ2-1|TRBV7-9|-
CASSPASSGSSYNEQFF
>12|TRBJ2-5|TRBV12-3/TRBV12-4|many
CASSLRDETQYF
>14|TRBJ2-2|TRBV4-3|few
CASSQEGNTGELFF
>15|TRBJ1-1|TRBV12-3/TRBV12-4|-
CASSLGASMNTEAFF
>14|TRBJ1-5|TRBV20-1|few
CSASGRGAEQPQHF
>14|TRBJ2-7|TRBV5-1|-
CASSLDTGAYEQYF
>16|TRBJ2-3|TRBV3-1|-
CASSPRGGLRTDTQYF
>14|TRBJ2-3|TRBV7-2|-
CASSSLSGTDTQYF
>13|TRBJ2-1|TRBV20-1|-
CSAQLAGRNEQFF
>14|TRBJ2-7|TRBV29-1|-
CSVGLGTGSYEQYF
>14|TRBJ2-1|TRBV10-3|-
CAISDGRVSNEQFF
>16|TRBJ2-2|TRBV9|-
CASSSRDRTNTGELFF
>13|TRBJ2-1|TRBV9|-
CASSVGPFDEQFF
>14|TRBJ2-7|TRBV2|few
CASSIGGQGDEQYF
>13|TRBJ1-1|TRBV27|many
CASSRPGNTEAFF
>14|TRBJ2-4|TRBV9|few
CASTPRDIGDIQYF
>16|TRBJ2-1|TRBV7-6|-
CASSPPRTSSYNEQFF
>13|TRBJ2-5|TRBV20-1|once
CSASSARQETQYF
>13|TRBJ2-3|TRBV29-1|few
CSVGWGSTDTQYF
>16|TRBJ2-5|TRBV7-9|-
CASSLWGQGQKETQYF
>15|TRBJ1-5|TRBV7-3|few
CASSSQGGSRQPQHF
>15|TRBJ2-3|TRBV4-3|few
CASSYSGRAGDTQYF
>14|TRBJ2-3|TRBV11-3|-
CASSLVQGPDTQYF
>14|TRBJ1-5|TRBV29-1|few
CSVDGGGVDQPQHF
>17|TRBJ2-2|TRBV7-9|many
CASSLVVASGSAGELFF
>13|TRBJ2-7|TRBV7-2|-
CASSLVWRHEQYF
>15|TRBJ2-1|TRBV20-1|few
CSAKRRTSGSNEQFF